The T cell receptor (beta chain) under discussion was sequenced for a study of cytomegalovirus exposure and HLA in healthy donors. For the study at large: There were roughly 80 million unique TCRs (from HLA-typed donors) in an early data release.

Comment on this clone: What it binds is unknown.

Study-wide results and limits: Later analysis found that TCR beta chains associated with HLA were more clonally expanded than other, equally common chains.

CDR3 length: 14 residues. V lost 9 bases to trimming and J lost 0 bases, with 13 bases between them. Germline loops: CDR1 LNHDA, CDR2 SQIVND (reference sequence). The PCR used 60 Vbeta and 13 Jbeta primers. Profiled with immunoSEQ multiplex PCR; TCRdb holds only in-frame clones, not every one. This table has approximately 100,000 clones, 75% appearing once. Specimen: PBMCs. The clonotype originates from a male donor in good health and CMV-seropositive. The chain uses TRBV19 and TRBJ2-3; weak D call: TRBD2 (6 bases). CDR3 residues: CASSGLESTDTQYF. The CDR3 DNA follows: TGTGCCAGCTCGGGACTGGAAAGCACAGATACGCAGTATTTT.